One and the same sample provided the 25 T cell receptor beta chains below, sequenced in a study of T-cell reconstitution after alpha-beta-depleted transplantation in children. Unique molecular identifiers were used in preparing the TCRbeta library. TCRdb re-called the PCR reads with MiXCR, one entry per CDR3 protein. This repertoire shows roughly 570,000 distinct CDR3 sequences, 27% found once; its top ten account for 30% to 40%. The sequenced sample was PBMCs, obtained before TCRalphabeta/CD19-depleted stem cell transplant. These receptors all come from a boy in the first two years of life with Wiskott-Aldrich syndrome, due to receive a stem cell transplant.

CDR3 sequence: CSARASTGGNYGYTF. The CDR3 DNA reads as TGCAGTGCTAGAGCTTCTACAGGGGGTAACTATGGCTACACCTTC. V and J are TRBV20-1 and TRBJ1-2; TRBD1 agrees at 8 bases. Trimming removed 1 base from V and 1 base from J; junction bases left unmatched: 5. Germline assignment: CDR1 DFQATT and CDR2 SNEGSKA (reference sequence). The CDR3 is made up of 15 amino acids.

The table lists this clonotype with a few counts. The V gene is TRBV5-1, the J gene TRBJ1-2; no clear D. Trimming left V 1 base short and J 4 bases short, with 8 bases between. The CDR3 sequence is 13 residues long. Germline V gives CDR1 SGHRS, CDR2 YFSETQ. The CDR3 here is CASSLQASYGYTF. In nucleotides, the CDR3 is TGCGCCAGCAGCTTGCAAGCTAGCTATGGCTACACCTTC.

This sequence joins TRBV18 and TRBJ2-1; TRBD2 might be the D (5 bases). Trimming removed 2 bases from V and 4 bases from J, with 12 bases in between. Per the germline V gene, CDR1 is KGHSH and CDR2 is LQKENI. The CDR3 consists of 15 residues. CDR3 coding DNA: TGTGCCAGCTCACCAAGAGGGAACCCTTACAATGAGCAGTTCTTC. It translates to CASSPRGNPYNEQFF.

The chain has TRBV10-3 and TRBJ2-1; 7 positions match TRBD2. The CDR3 runs to 16 residues. V was clipped by 6 bases and J by 6 bases; unmatched bases: 14. Germline V CDR1 and CDR2: ENHRY, SYGVKD. The CDR3 reads CAIRSSGGSESNEQFF. CDR3 coding DNA: TGTGCCATCAGGAGCTCCGGCGGGAGTGAGAGCAATGAGCAGTTCTTC.

The table lists this clonotype with a few counts. The chain couples TRBV4-1 to TRBJ2-1; D is perhaps TRBD1 or TRBD2 (5 bases each). V lost 6 bases to trimming and J lost 14 bases, with 20 bases between them. This CDR3 has 13 amino acids. The germline V gene encodes CDR1 MGHRA and CDR2 YSYEKL. The CDR3 DNA follows: TGCGCCAGCAGTTTCAACACCGGGACCGAGAAGTTCTTC. Translated, it gives CASSFNTGTEKFF.

In this sample, this clonotype turned up a few times. The chain links TRBV12-3 or TRBV12-4 to TRBJ2-7; D might be TRBD2 (6 bases). V gave up 1 base and J gave up 3 bases, with 16 bases separating them. The CDR3 has 16 residues. The CDR3 bases are TGTGCCAGCAGTTTAGGCTGGGGGGTTCCCTACTACGAGCAGTACTTC. Translation: CASSLGWGVPYYEQYF.

V and J are TRBV4-2 and TRBJ2-2; 7 bases are a match to TRBD1. The CDR3 sequence is 15 residues long. Germline V gene sequence: CDR1 LGHNA, CDR2 YNFKEQ. J was trimmed by 1 base and V by 7 bases; bases with no gene match: 6. CDR3 loop: CASNSDRMNTGELFF. The CDR3 bases are TGTGCCAGCAATTCGGACAGGATGAACACCGGGGAGCTGTTTTTT.

This clonotype was seen only a few times. The rearrangement joins TRBV2 to TRBJ1-2; 10 bases align to TRBD1. The CDR3 loop spans 13 amino acids. The germline CDR1 and CDR2 sequences are SNHLY and FYNNEI. V was pared by 5 bases and J by 8 bases, with 5 bases of the junction left unmatched. The CDR3 region is CASSTGTGEGYTF. As DNA, the CDR3 is TGTGCCAGCAGTACAGGGACAGGGGAAGGCTACACCTTC.

This rearrangement joins TRBV29-1 to TRBJ2-5; D gene uncertain. Deletions cut 3 bases from V and 1 base from J, with 12 bases between. Germline V gene lookup returns CDR1 SQVTM and CDR2 ANQGSEA. The CDR3 contains 14 residues. The chain's CDR3 is CSVDNQVTQETQYF. CDR3 DNA sequence: TGCAGCGTTGATAACCAAGTAACCCAAGAGACCCAGTACTTC.

This clonotype was counted a few times. J is TRBJ2-1 and V is TRBV11-2, with 13 bases matching TRBD2. The junction had 6 bases not matched to a gene; V was cut back by 5 bases and J by 2 bases. This CDR3 spans 17 amino acids. Germline V gives CDR1 SGHAT, CDR2 FQNNGV. CDR3 nucleotides: TGTGCCAGCAGCGGACTAGCGGGAGTTGGTACCTACAATGAGCAGTTCTTC. Amino acid sequence: CASSGLAGVGTYNEQFF.

There are a few counts of this clonotype. The V and J genes are TRBV19 and TRBJ2-7, with D unclear. This CDR3 has 13 amino acids. In germline, CDR1 is LNHDA, CDR2 SQIVND (reference sequence). V lost 5 bases and J 3 bases, leaving 11 bases between the germline ends. The CDR3 spells CASSQASNYEQYF. The CDR3 nucleotides are TGTGCCAGTAGTCAGGCCTCCAACTACGAGCAGTACTTC.

Only a few counts were recorded for this clonotype. The CDR3 protein is CASEATSGSIDGYEQYF. The CDR3 DNA follows: TGTGCCAGCGAGGCTACTAGCGGGAGCATTGACGGCTACGAGCAGTACTTC. The V call is TRBV12-3 or TRBV12-4, the J call TRBJ2-7; 11 nucleotides agree with TRBD2. The V segment lost 8 bases and the J segment 3 bases; nucleotides outside the gene matches: 15. There are 17 residues in the CDR3.

The chain links TRBV10-3 to TRBJ2-3, with TRBD2 identical over 7 bases. The germline V gene encodes CDR1 ENHRY and CDR2 SYGVKD. This CDR3 comprises 13 residues. The J segment lost 8 bases and the V segment lost 5 bases, leaving 7 bases of the junction unmatched. This CDR3 reads CAISIKREGTQYF. In DNA, the CDR3 is TGTGCCATCAGTATAAAGAGGGAGGGTACGCAGTATTTT.

The gene calls are TRBV7-9 and TRBJ2-7, with 7 bases that match TRBD1. The CDR3 is 17 residues long. The V gene's germline CDR1 is SEHNR and CDR2 FQNEAQ (reference sequence). J gave up 3 bases and V 1 base, and 12 bases lay outside the gene matches. The CDR3 is CASSLGRGGGPDYEQYF. CDR3 coding DNA: TGTGCCAGCAGCTTAGGTAGAGGGGGCGGGCCGGACTACGAGCAGTACTTC.

This clonotype was counted a few times. The rearrangement links TRBV18 to TRBJ2-3; D is unresolved. The CDR3 spans 12 residues. Trimming cost V 3 bases and J 4 bases, with 5 bases left between them. Germline V gene data show CDR1 as KGHSH and CDR2 as LQKENI. CDR3 sequence (DNA): TGTGCCAGCTCACCGATGGCAGATACGCAGTATTTT. Its protein product is CASSPMADTQYF.

This chain connects TRBV5-5 to TRBJ1-3, with 9 bases lining up with TRBD1. The CDR3 extends over 16 amino acids. Germline loops: CDR1 SGHKS, CDR2 YYEKEE (reference sequence). Losses at the gene ends were 4 bases for V and 3 bases for J; bases not matched to a gene: 8. The CDR3 nucleotides read TGTGCCAGCAGCCTGGAACAGGGGGCATTTGGAAACACCATATATTTT. This translates into CASSLEQGAFGNTIYF. Drawing the rest from reference TRBV5-5 and TRBJ1-3, the complete variable domain is DAGVTQSPTHLIKTRGQQVTLRCSPISGHKSVSWYQQVLGQGPQFIFQYYEKEERGRGNFPDRFSARQFPNYSSELNVNALLLGDSALYLCASSLEQGAFGNTIYFGEGSWLTVV.

This clonotype was detected only a few times. The chain recombines TRBV12-3 or TRBV12-4 with TRBJ2-5; D unresolved. V gave up 0 bases and J gave up 1 base, with 6 bases separating them. The CDR3 totals 14 residues. CDR3: CASSLAVAQETQYF. The CDR3 DNA follows: TGTGCCAGCAGTTTAGCGGTGGCCCAAGAGACCCAGTACTTC.

This clonotype was counted only a few times. The chain recombines TRBV10-3 with TRBJ2-2, with D perhaps being TRBD1 or TRBD2 (5 bases each). The germline gives CDR1 ENHRY, CDR2 SYGVKD. The V gene lost 2 bases and the J gene lost 5 bases, with 12 bases spanning the gap. This CDR3 is built from 15 residues. CDR3 DNA sequence: TGTGCCATCAGTGAGACGGGGCGCGGGACCGGGGAGCTGTTTTTT. This gives the protein CAISETGRGTGELFF.

A few counts support this clonotype. The chain employs TRBV4-2 and TRBJ2-5, with D perhaps matching TRBD1 (5 bases). Germline V CDR1 and CDR2: LGHNA, YNFKEQ. The CDR3 has 13 residues. V was clipped by 1 base and J by 5 bases, with 8 bases between them. The CDR3 coding sequence is TGTGCCAGCAGCCAAGCCAGGGTGGAGACCCAGTACTTC. Amino acid sequence: CASSQARVETQYF.

The V call is TRBV2, the J call TRBJ2-1, with TRBD2 identical over 8 bases. V was clipped by 3 bases and J by 9 bases; unmatched bases: 10. Germline V CDR1 and CDR2: SNHLY, FYNNEI. This CDR3 is built from 15 residues. For the CDR3, the DNA is TGTGCCAGCAGTGATAGTAGGGGACTAGGGGGTGAGCAGTTCTTC. It specifies CASSDSRGLGGEQFF.

V is TRBV6-4 and J is TRBJ2-4, with unresolved D. CDR1 is MRHNA and CDR2 is SNTAGT in the germline V gene. V shed 6 bases and J shed 0 bases, with 12 bases lying between them. The CDR3 contains 15 residues. For the CDR3, the DNA is TGTGCCAGCAGGAAGTATAGCCTAGCCAAAAACATTCAGTACTTC. It codes for CASRKYSLAKNIQYF.

The genes are TRBV5-1 and TRBJ2-3, with 7 bases identical to TRBD2. The CDR3 sequence is 15 residues long. The V segment lost 4 bases and the J segment 2 bases; nucleotides outside the gene matches: 7. Germline V gene lookup returns CDR1 SGHRS and CDR2 YFSETQ. The CDR3 here is CASSLSGPSTDTQYF. In nucleotides, the CDR3 is TGCGCCAGCAGCCTTAGCGGGCCTTCCACAGATACGCAGTATTTT.

This chain uses TRBV27 with TRBJ2-1; 10 positions agree with TRBD2. V gave up 2 bases and J gave up 12 bases; unmatched junction bases: 10. Per germline, CDR1 MNHEY and CDR2 SMNVEV (reference sequence). This CDR3 contains 15 residues. The chain's CDR3 is CASSLLGTSEPGQFF. In DNA, the CDR3 is TGTGCCAGCAGTTTACTGGGGACTAGCGAACCAGGGCAGTTCTTC.

V usage is TRBV13 and J usage is TRBJ2-2, with unresolved D. V was shortened by 0 bases and J by 9 bases, with 5 bases between the two germline ends. The CDR3 spans 12 residues. The germline V gene has CDR1 PRHDT and CDR2 FYEKMQ (reference sequence). The chain's CDR3 is CASSLGHRELFF. CDR3 nucleotides: TGTGCCAGCAGCTTAGGCCACAGGGAGCTGTTTTTT.

The chain combines TRBV12-3 or TRBV12-4 with TRBJ2-7, with 7 bases matching TRBD1. After removal of 9 bases from V and 1 base from J, the junction contained 6 bases not matched to a gene. The CDR3 totals 13 residues. CDR3 bases: TGTGCCAGTCGACTACAGGGGTCCTACGAGCAGTACTTC. Amino acid sequence: CASRLQGSYEQYF.